This T cell receptor beta chain is from a study of beta chain features in type 1 diabetes. Study-wide results and limits: Whether HLA type affects TCRB rearrangement stayed undetermined in the present work. Cells expressing TCR highly could be over-represented by cDNA sequencing. Moderately but significantly shorter TCRB CDR3s were found in Type 1 diabetes patients in all four CD4+ subsets.

The entirety of the isolated RNA underwent reverse transcription, so expressed TCRB transcripts were sequenced. About 4 million reads per sample were averaged for naive, central memory and regulatory samples. The repertoire was sequenced with immunoSEQ multiplex PCR; TCRdb's copy has only in-frame clones and lacks some. The top ten hold around 0.66% of the sample, which has a few hundred thousand clones, 8% to 10% seen once. Germline assignment: CDR1 GTSNPN and CDR2 SVGIG (reference sequence). The CDR3 runs to 11 residues. Trimming stripped 1 base from V and 3 bases from J, with 4 bases between. About this clone: Its specificity is unknown. This same CDR3 is encoded by further DNA sequences in the sample.

The V call is TRBV30, the J call TRBJ2-7; D remains ambiguous. This TCR derives from a man aged 25-45 years with type 1 diabetes. Specimen: central memory CD4+ T cells from blood. DNA for the CDR3: TGTGCCTGGAGTGGAAACTACGAGCAGTACTTC. Protein sequence: CAWSGNYEQYF.